The clone carrying this T cell receptor (beta chain) has a count of ten or more. The source of the sample is a study of human T cells and chemical hapten exposure. Study-wide context: Small pooled library volume differences mainly caused per-sample TCR yield variation.

Time point denoted: pre-sensitization, week 0. The treatment denotes: therapeutic diphenylcyclopropenone sensitization with weekly scalp DPC. Ahead of each patch test application, blood was drawn. Alopecia patients, 18 to 70 years old and DPC-suitable, served as donors. Before extraction, the whole blood was not fractionated, and total RNA was taken from it. TCRdb fed the RACE reads into MiXCR, producing one record per CDR3 protein. The repertoire holds roughly 60,000 distinct CDR3 sequences, with around 7% as singletons. CDR1 SGHDT and CDR2 YYEEEE come from the germline V gene. V was pared by 0 bases and J by 5 bases, with 9 bases of the junction left unmatched. The CDR3 consists of 16 residues.

This rearrangement joins TRBV5-6 to TRBJ1-1, with 8 bases aligning to TRBD1. The clonotype originates from a woman under 40 with alopecia areata. Some clones in this sample may be carry-over from other donors' samples. This sample comprised whole blood, obtained in connection with sensitization to the hapten diphenylcyclopropenone (DPC). CDR3: CASSLGQGSPGTEAFF. The CDR3 coding sequence is TGTGCCAGCAGCTTGGGACAGGGGTCCCCTGGGACTGAAGCTTTCTTT.